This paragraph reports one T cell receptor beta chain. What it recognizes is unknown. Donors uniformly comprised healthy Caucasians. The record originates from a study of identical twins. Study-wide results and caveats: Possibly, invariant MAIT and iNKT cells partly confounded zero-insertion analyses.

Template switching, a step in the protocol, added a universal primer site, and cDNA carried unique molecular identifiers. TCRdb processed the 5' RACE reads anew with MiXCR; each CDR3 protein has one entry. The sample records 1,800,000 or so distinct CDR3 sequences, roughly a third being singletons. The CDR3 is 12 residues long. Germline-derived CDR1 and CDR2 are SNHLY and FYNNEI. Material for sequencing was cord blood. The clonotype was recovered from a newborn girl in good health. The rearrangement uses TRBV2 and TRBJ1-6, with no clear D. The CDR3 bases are TGTGGATGGGGTAAGGCGTTTTCACCCCTCCACTTT. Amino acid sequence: CGWGKAFSPLHF.